This TCR beta chain comes out of a study of Ad26.COV2.S vaccination and SARS-CoV-2 variants. The CDR3 has 13 residues. In germline, CDR1 is MNHEY, CDR2 SVGAGI. V lost 5 bases, J lost 8 bases, and 15 bases lay in between. About this clone itself: Its antigen is not known.

Treatment meaning: 15 to 20 received Ad26.COV2.S at low or high dose, single or two shots; about five received placebo; per-sample allocation not given. Samples came from day 63 after the first vaccine or placebo injection. The assay was immunoSEQ multiplex PCR, and TCRdb's table has in-frame clones only and misses some. The sample lists about 480,000 clones, roughly 89% occurring once. Study findings and constraints: Placebo recipients trailed vaccine recipients in spike-specific TCR breadth. Comparable non-spike TCR breadth was observed in vaccine and placebo recipients.

Sequencing used peripheral blood, obtained in a trial of Ad26.COV2.S vaccine versus placebo. The chain joins TRBV6-5 to TRBJ1-2, with D unresolved. The TCR originated in a person aged 18 to 59 who received the Ad26.COV2.S COVID-19 vaccine or a placebo. CDR3 loop: CASSTTRLGGYTF. CDR3 sequence (DNA): TGTGCCAGCAGTACAACCCGATTGGGAGGCTACACCTTC.